This TCR beta chain comes out of a study of Graves' ophthalmopathy and Graves' hyperthyroidism. The CDR3 totals 15 residues. J was trimmed by 6 bases and V by 8 bases; bases with no gene match: 15. From RNA, the CDR3 regions of TCR beta chains were amplified and sequenced. Following a first-round RT-PCR that used HTBI primers, a second-round multiplex PCR was carried out. TCRdb reanalysed the multiplex PCR reads using MiXCR and keeps one entry per CDR3 protein. Among around 1.1 million distinct CDR3 sequences listed, roughly two fifths were seen once. Enrolled hyperthyroidism patients had a new diagnosis, a duration under 2 months, and an age of 18 to 65. Enrollment excluded any patients with other autoimmune diseases, uncontrolled infections, pregnancy or lactation. This clonotype has only a few counts. Its antigen is not identified. Study findings and constraints: In blood, most expanded thyroid clonotypes above 0.001 frequency were also detected.

This clonotype was sampled from an adult man with Graves' hyperthyroidism. Material: peripheral blood or thyroid tissue (not recorded which). The chain joins TRBV12-3 or TRBV12-4 to TRBJ1-1, with 7 nucleotides matching TRBD1. The CDR3 region is CASASPPGGYPEAFF. CDR3 in DNA: TGTGCCAGCGCCTCCCCCCCAGGGGGGTACCCTGAAGCTTTCTTT.